This T cell receptor beta chain was found in a study of blood T cell repertoires in COVID-19. Across the study: The cDNA or gDNA used as material had been derived from T cells, B-cell-depleted T cells, or PBMCs.

The study assigned cohorts using participant-reported clinical history. Recovered participants had two consecutive negative NP/OP PCR tests, healthcare professional clearance, or symptom resolution. Authors' processing steps: Reference gene primer amplification gave nucleated cell count estimates. Produced via immunoSEQ multiplex PCR; TCRdb's table is partial and in-frame only. V, J and clone size are those of that table, while D and trimming were read from the DNA. This table has about 380,000 clones, 88% appearing once. A few counts support this clone. This CDR3 region has 12 residues. The V end was cut by 5 bases, the J end by 9 bases, with 11 bases between. Germline CDR1 and CDR2: MDHEN and SYDVKM.

What was sequenced was PBMCs or T cells enriched from blood (not recorded which). The genes are TRBV28 and TRBJ1-5, with D unresolved. This clonotype was obtained from a woman aged 18-29 years who had recovered from COVID-19. This chain's CDR3 is CASSARAMPQHF. Written as DNA, the CDR3 is TGTGCCAGCAGTGCCCGCGCTATGCCCCAGCATTTT.